A single sample is the source of the 14 T cell receptor beta chains below, sequenced in a study of T cell repertoires in cytomegalovirus infection. Using its own MiXCR run on the reads, TCRdb lists one record per CDR3 protein. The table has approximately 490,000 distinct CDR3 sequences, approximately 11% seen once. The sequenced material came from PBMCs. The receptor source for this set is a human donor in good health (CMV status not recorded). Some clones in this sample may be carry-over from other donors' samples.

Many counts were recorded for this clonotype. The V and J genes are TRBV7-2 and TRBJ2-7; D remains ambiguous. The CDR3 runs 14 residues. Germline CDR1 SGHTA, CDR2 FQGNSA. The ends were cut back, 7 bases at V and 1 base at J, with 14 bases in the middle. The CDR3 bases are TGTGCCAGCACAAGGAGCTCCACTTCCTACGAGCAGTACTTC. Translating gives CASTRSSTSYEQYF.

This clonotype was observed many times. V is TRBV7-8 and J is TRBJ2-5; D ambiguous. CDR3 length: 13 residues. V gave up 2 bases and J gave up 1 base, with 5 bases separating them. Per germline, CDR1 SGHVS and CDR2 FQNEAQ. CDR3 sequence (DNA): TGTGCCAGCAGCTTAAGTAGCCAAGAGACCCAGTACTTC. Its translation: CASSLSSQETQYF.

In its sample, this clonotype was seen many times. The V and J genes are TRBV12-3 or TRBV12-4 and TRBJ2-5; D is undetermined. Trimming removed 6 bases at V and 5 bases at J, with 10 bases between. This CDR3 contains 12 residues. CDR3 protein: CASSWMKETQYF. The CDR3 region has the DNA TGTGCCAGCAGCTGGATGAAGGAGACCCAGTACTTC.

The chain has TRBV18 and TRBJ2-2, with 7 bases identical to TRBD2. Per germline, CDR1 KGHSH and CDR2 LQKENI. Unmatched junction bases numbered 12, after V lost 2 bases and J lost 6 bases. This CDR3 has 17 residues. CDR3 in amino acids: CASSPSTAGVRAGELFF. In DNA, the CDR3 is TGTGCCAGCTCACCATCGACGGCGGGAGTAAGGGCCGGGGAGCTGTTTTTT.

This clonotype was detected many times. This sequence joins TRBV5-1 and TRBJ1-1, with 8 nucleotides matching TRBD1. V dropped 0 bases and J dropped 0; count of bases not matched to a gene: 13. CDR1 SGHRS and CDR2 YFSETQ come from the germline V gene. The CDR3 is 19 amino acids. The CDR3 sequence: CASSLDGSSTGGMNTEAFF. In nucleotides, the CDR3 is TGCGCCAGCAGCTTGGATGGGTCTAGCACAGGGGGAATGAACACTGAAGCTTTCTTT.

This clonotype came up many times. This chain joins TRBV28 and TRBJ2-7; maybe TRBD2 (6 bases). V dropped 7 bases and J dropped 5 bases, with 12 bases sitting between them. The CDR3 has 12 amino acids. CDR1 MDHEN and CDR2 SYDVKM come from the germline V gene. Here the CDR3 reads CASKTGVHEQYF. In nucleotides, the CDR3 is TGTGCCAGCAAAACGGGGGTCCACGAGCAGTACTTC.

The chain is built from TRBV4-2 and TRBJ1-2; D perhaps matches TRBD1 (5 bases). In germline, CDR1 is LGHNA, CDR2 YNFKEQ. V was clipped by 0 bases and J by 6 bases, with 8 bases between them. There are 13 residues in the CDR3. CDR3 coding DNA: TGTGCCAGCAGCCAAGAGGCGACAGATGGCTACACCTTC. Amino acid sequence: CASSQEATDGYTF.

Ten or more counts support this clonotype. The rearrangement uses TRBV7-8 and TRBJ2-5; TRBD2 matches at 11 bases. The CDR3 extends over 15 amino acids. The germline V gene has CDR1 SGHVS and CDR2 FQNEAQ. After removal of 5 bases from V and 9 bases from J, the junction contained 11 bases not matched to a gene. The CDR3 DNA is TGTGCCAGCAGCAGAAGTAGCGGGGGGGAAATGGCCCAGTACTTC. As protein: CASSRSSGGEMAQYF.

This clonotype was seen only a few times. This chain joins TRBV3-1 and TRBJ2-7, with D tentatively TRBD2 (6 bases). The germline gives CDR1 LGHDT, CDR2 YNNKEL (reference sequence). The CDR3 runs 15 residues. V was shortened by 3 bases and J by 2 bases, with 14 bases between the two germline ends. Here the CDR3 reads CASSHPGLPAYEQYF. Here the CDR3 DNA reads TGTGCCAGCAGCCACCCGGGACTGCCTGCCTACGAGCAGTACTTC.

This clonotype occurred many times. The rearrangement joins TRBV18 to TRBJ2-2; D gene ambiguous. Trimming took off 0 bases at V and 2 bases at J, with 13 bases between the two ends. The CDR3 spans 17 residues. Germline CDR1 KGHSH, CDR2 LQKENI. CDR3 residues: CASSPPSVNLNTGELFF. The CDR3 region has the DNA TGTGCCAGCTCACCACCGTCGGTCAACCTCAACACCGGGGAGCTGTTTTTT.

Note on this clonotype: The germline gene is not matched at one end of the junction; a read error may be the cause. The chain couples TRBV7-9 to TRBJ1-1, with D tentatively TRBD1 (6 bases). CDR3 size: 14 residues. Germline CDR1 and CDR2: SEHNR and FQNEAQ (reference sequence). Here the CDR3 DNA reads TGTGACAGCAGCGTCGGGCCAGGGGACGCTGAAGCTTTCTTT. This sequence encodes CDSSVGPGDAEAFF.

This clonotype was detected ten times or more. The chain recombines TRBV12-3 or TRBV12-4 with TRBJ2-7; 10 bases align to TRBD1. V shed 7 bases and J 2 bases; nucleotides not matched to a gene: 11. The CDR3 has 16 residues. The CDR3 here is CASTPRPGQGTYEQYF. The CDR3 DNA follows: TGTGCCAGCACCCCCCGACCGGGACAGGGGACCTACGAGCAGTACTTC.

This clonotype occurred many times. The chain recombines TRBV28 with TRBJ1-5; D gene unclear. The CDR3 is made up of 15 amino acids. V lost 8 bases to trimming and J lost 4 bases, with 18 bases between them. Germline loops: CDR1 MDHEN, CDR2 SYDVKM. For the CDR3, the DNA is TGTGCCAGCGTCTCCGTAGGAGTCGGGAATCAGCCCCAGCATTTT. It yields the protein CASVSVGVGNQPQHF.

This clonotype was observed at least ten times. This rearrangement joins TRBV12-3 or TRBV12-4 to TRBJ2-5, with TRBD2 matching over 10 bases. With V trimmed by 7 bases and J by 4 bases, 9 bases remained unmatched. The CDR3 totals 15 residues. The CDR3 DNA follows: TGTGCCAGCACCGCACTAGCGGGGAGGGCAGAGACCCAGTACTTC. Protein: CASTALAGRAETQYF.